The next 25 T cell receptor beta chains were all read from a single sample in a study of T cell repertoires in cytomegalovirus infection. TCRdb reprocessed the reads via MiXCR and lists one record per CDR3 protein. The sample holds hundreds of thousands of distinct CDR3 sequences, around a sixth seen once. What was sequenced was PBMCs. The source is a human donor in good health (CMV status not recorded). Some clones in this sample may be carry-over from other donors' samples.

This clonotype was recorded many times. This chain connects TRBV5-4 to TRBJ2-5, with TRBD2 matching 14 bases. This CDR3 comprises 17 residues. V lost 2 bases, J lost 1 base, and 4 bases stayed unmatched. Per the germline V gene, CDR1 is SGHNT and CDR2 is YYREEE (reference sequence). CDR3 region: CASSLGTSGGVQETQYF. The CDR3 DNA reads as TGTGCCAGCAGCTTAGGGACTAGCGGGGGAGTCCAAGAGACCCAGTACTTC.

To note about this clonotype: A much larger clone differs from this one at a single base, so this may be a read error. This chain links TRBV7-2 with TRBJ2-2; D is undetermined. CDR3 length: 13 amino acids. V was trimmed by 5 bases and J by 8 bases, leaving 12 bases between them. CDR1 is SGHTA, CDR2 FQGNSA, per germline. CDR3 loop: CTSSLTRSGELFF. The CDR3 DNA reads TGTACCAGCAGCCTCACCCGCTCTGGGGAGCTGTTTTTT.

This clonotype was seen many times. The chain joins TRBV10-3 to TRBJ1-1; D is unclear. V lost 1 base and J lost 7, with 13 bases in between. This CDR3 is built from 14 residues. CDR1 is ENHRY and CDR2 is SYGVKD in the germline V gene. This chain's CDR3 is CAISEYEYQNEAFF. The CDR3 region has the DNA TGTGCCATCAGTGAGTATGAGTACCAGAATGAAGCTTTCTTT.

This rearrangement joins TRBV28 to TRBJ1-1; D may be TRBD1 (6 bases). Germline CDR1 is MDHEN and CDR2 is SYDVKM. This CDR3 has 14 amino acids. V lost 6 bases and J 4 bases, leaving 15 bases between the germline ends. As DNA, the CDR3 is TGTGCCAGCAGACCCTACAGGGAGGTCACTGAAGCTTTCTTT. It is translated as CASRPYREVTEAFF.

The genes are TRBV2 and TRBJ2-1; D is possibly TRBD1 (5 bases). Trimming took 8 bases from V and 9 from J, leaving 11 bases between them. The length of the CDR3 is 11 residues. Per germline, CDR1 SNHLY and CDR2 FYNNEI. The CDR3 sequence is CASLGVGEQFF. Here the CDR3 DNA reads TGTGCCAGCCTAGGGGTTGGTGAGCAGTTCTTC.

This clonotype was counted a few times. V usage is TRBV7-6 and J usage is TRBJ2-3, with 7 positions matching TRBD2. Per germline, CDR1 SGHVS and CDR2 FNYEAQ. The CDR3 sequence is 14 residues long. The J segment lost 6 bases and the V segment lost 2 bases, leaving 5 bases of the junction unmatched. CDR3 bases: TGTGCCAGCAGCTTAAGTCCGGGGGGTGATACGCAGTATTTT. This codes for CASSLSPGGDTQYF.

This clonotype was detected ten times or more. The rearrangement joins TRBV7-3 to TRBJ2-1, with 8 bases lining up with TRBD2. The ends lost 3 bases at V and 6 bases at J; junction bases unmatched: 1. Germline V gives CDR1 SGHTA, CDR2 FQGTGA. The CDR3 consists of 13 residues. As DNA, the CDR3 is TGTGCCAGCAGCTTCACTAGCGGCAATGAGCAGTTCTTC. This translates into CASSFTSGNEQFF.

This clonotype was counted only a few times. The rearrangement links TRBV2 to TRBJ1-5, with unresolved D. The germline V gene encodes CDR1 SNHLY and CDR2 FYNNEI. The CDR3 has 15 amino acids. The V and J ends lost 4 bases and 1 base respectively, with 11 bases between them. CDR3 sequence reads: CASSGWGRSNQPQHF. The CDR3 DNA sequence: TGTGCCAGCAGTGGGTGGGGAAGGAGCAATCAGCCCCAGCATTTT.

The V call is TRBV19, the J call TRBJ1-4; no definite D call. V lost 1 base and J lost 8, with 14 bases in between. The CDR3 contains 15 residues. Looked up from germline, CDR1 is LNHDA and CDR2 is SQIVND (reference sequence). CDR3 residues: CASSIVGRPAEKLFF. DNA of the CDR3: TGTGCCAGTAGTATAGTAGGCCGCCCAGCGGAAAAACTGTTTTTT.

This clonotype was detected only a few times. Here the CDR3 DNA reads TGTGCCAGCAGTGAAGCGGGCGCTCAAGGCTACACCTTC. Translated, it gives CASSEAGAQGYTF. The rearrangement uses TRBV6-1 and TRBJ1-2; D is uncertain. The CDR3 consists of 13 residues. Looked up from germline, CDR1 is MNHNS and CDR2 is SASEGT. V was pared by 0 bases and J by 8 bases, with 10 bases between.

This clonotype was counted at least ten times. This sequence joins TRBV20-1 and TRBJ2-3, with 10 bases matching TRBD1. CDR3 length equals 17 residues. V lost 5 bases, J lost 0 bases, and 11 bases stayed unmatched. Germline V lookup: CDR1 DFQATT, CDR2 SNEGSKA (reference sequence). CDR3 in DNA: TGCAGTGCTGCCCAAATGCCGGGACAGGGGAGCACAGATACGCAGTATTTT. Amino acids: CSAAQMPGQGSTDTQYF.

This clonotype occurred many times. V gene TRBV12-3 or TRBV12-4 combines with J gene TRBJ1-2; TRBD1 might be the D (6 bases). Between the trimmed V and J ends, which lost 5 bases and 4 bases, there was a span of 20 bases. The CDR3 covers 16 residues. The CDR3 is CASSPTRGGTGYGYTF. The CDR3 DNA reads TGTGCCAGCAGTCCAACCAGAGGGGGAACGGGCTATGGCTACACCTTC.

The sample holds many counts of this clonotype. CDR3 DNA sequence: TGTGCCAGCAGTTACAGCAGCGAGCAGTACTTC. Translation: CASSYSSEQYF. The rearrangement uses TRBV6-2 or TRBV6-3 and TRBJ2-7, with D unclear. The CDR3 is 11 residues long. In germline, CDR1 is MNHEY, CDR2 SVGEGT. Trimming cost V 2 bases and J 6 bases, with 5 bases left between them.

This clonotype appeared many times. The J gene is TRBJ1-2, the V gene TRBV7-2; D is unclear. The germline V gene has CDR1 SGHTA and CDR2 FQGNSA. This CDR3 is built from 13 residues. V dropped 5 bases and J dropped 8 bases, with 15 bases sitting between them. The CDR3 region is CASSPLNTQGYTF. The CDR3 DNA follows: TGTGCCAGCAGCCCCCTCAATACGCAGGGCTACACCTTC.

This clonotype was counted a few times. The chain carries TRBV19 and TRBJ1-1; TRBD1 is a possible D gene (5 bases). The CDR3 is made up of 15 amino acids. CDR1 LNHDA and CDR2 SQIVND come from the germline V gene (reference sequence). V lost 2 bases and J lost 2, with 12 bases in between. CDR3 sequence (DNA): TGTGCCAGTAGTATATCGGGGGGTTTTAACACTGAAGCTTTCTTT. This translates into CASSISGGFNTEAFF.

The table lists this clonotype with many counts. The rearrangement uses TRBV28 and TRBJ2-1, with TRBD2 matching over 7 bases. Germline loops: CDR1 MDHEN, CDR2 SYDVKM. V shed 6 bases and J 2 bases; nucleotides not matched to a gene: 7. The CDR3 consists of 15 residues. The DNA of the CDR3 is TGTGCCAGCAGGCGCGGGGGAGGGACCTACAATGAGCAGTTCTTC. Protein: CASRRGGGTYNEQFF.

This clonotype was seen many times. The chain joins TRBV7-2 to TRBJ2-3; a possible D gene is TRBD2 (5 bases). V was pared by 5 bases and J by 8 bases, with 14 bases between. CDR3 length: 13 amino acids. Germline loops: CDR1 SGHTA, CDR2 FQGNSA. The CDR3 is CASSPEAPGTQYF. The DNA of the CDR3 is TGTGCCAGCAGCCCGGAGGCCCCGGGTACGCAGTATTTT.

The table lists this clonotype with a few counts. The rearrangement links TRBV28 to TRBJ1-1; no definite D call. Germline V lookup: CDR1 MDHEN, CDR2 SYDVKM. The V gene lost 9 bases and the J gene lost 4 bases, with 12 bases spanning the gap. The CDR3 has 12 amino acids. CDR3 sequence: CASTYEGTEAFF. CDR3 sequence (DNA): TGTGCCAGTACCTATGAAGGCACTGAAGCTTTCTTT.

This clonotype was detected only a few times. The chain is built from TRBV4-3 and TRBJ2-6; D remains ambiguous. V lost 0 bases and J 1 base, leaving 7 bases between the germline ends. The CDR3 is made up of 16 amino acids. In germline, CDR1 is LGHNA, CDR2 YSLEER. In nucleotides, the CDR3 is TGCGCCAGCAGCCAAGATTCCGTTTCTGGGGCCAACGTCCTGACTTTC. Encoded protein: CASSQDSVSGANVLTF.

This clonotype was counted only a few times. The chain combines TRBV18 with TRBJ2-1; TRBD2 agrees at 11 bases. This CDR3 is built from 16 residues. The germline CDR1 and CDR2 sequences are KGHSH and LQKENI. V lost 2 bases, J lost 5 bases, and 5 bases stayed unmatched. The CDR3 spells CASSPSGLAVNNEQFF. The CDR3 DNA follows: TGTGCCAGCTCACCATCGGGACTAGCGGTGAACAATGAGCAGTTCTTC.

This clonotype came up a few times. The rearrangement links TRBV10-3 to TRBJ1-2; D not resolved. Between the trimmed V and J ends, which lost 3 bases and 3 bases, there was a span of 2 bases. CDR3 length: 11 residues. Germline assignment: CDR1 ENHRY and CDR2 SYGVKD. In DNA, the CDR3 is TGTGCCATCAGTGATGACTATGGCTACACCTTC. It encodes CAISDDYGYTF.

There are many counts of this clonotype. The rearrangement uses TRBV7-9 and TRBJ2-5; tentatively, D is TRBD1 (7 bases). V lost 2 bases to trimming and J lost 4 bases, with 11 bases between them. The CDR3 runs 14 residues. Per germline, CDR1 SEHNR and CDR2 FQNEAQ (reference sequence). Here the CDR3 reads CASSLPQGGETQYF. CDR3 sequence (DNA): TGTGCCAGCAGCTTACCCCAGGGGGGAGAGACCCAGTACTTC.

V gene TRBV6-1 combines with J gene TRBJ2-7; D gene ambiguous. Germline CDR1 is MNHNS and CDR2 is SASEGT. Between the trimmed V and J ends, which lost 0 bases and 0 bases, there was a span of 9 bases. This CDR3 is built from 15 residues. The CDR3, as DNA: TGTGCCAGCAGTGAAGCCGCGCGGACCTCCTACGAGCAGTACTTC. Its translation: CASSEAARTSYEQYF.

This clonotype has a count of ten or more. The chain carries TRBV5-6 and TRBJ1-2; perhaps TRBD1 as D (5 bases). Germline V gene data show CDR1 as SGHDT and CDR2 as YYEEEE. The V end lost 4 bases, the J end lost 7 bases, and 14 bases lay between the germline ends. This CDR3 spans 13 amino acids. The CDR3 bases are TGTGCCAGCAGCCGGGACGGGGAGTTTGGCTACACCTTC. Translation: CASSRDGEFGYTF.

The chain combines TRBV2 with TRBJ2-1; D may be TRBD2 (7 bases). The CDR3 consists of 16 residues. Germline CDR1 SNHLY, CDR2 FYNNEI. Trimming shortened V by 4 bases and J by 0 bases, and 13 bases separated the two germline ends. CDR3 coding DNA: TGTGCCAGCAGTGTACAGGGCGGGAGCTCCTACAATGAGCAGTTCTTC. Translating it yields CASSVQGGSSYNEQFF.